This entry describes one TCR beta chain. Germline assignment: CDR1 MGHRA and CDR2 YSYEKL. The CDR3 consists of 20 residues. The ends lost 0 bases at V and 0 bases at J; junction bases unmatched: 9. This sample was taken from a study of T-cell memory formation after mild COVID-19. Looking at the study overall: Most TCR clusters belonged to a single donor.

TCRdb reprocessed the 5' RACE reads via MiXCR and lists one record per CDR3 protein. The sample yields 300,000 to 400,000 distinct CDR3 sequences, around a fifth seen once. The receptor was isolated from an adult woman who had mild COVID-19 (a few samples of this study predate the infection). Cell type and time point are not known. The chain uses TRBV4-1 and TRBJ2-3; 13 nucleotides match TRBD2. Sequencing was performed on PBMCs or a T cell subset sorted from them (not recorded which). CDR3 in DNA: TGCGCCAGCAGCCAAGACTTCGGACTAGCGGGAGCAACTAGCACAGATACGCAGTATTTT. Translation: CASSQDFGLAGATSTDTQYF.